Each of the 30 T cell receptor beta chains below was sequenced from the same sample in a study of breast tumors, draining lymph nodes, adjacent tissues. Axillary draining lymph nodes of breast cancer patients supplied the node samples. TCRdb processed the multiplex PCR reads anew with MiXCR; each CDR3 protein has one entry. The sample records under 300,000 distinct CDR3 sequences, less than 45% being singletons. The sample consisted of axillary lymph node tissue. The receptors were sampled from a female donor with breast cancer. Some clones in this sample may be carry-over from other donors' samples.

With respect to this clonotype: At one end, the junction sequence differs from germline, possibly due to a read error. The chain carries TRBV20-1 and TRBJ1-4; TRBD1 matches at 12 bases. Per germline, CDR1 DFQATT and CDR2 SNEGSKA (reference sequence). The CDR3 has 18 amino acids. CDR3 coding DNA: TGCAGTGCTAGTGGTCCACCTCGGGACAGGGGGCTTTATGAGAAACTGTTTTTT. It encodes CSASGPPRDRGLYEKLFF.

This sequence joins TRBV2 and TRBJ2-3, with D possibly being TRBD1 (6 bases). Germline values: CDR1 SNHLY, CDR2 FYNNEI. V was cut by 5 bases and J by 4 bases, with 13 bases left in between. This CDR3 contains 14 residues. Written as DNA, the CDR3 is TGTGCCAGCAGTTTACCTACAGGGTCAGATACGCAGTATTTT. Residues: CASSLPTGSDTQYF.

There are many counts of this clonotype. The chain has TRBV12-3 or TRBV12-4 and TRBJ1-2, with 9 bases fitting TRBD1. V lost 6 bases, J lost 8 bases, and 10 bases stayed unmatched. The CDR3 loop spans 14 amino acids. CDR3 sequence: CASRSTGTGWGYTF. The CDR3 DNA reads TGTGCCAGCAGATCAACTGGGACAGGGTGGGGCTACACCTTC.

In its sample, this clonotype was seen many times. The V and J genes are TRBV20-1 and TRBJ2-7; 9 bases are shared with TRBD1. Germline lookup yields CDR1 DFQATT and CDR2 SNEGSKA (reference sequence). The CDR3 runs 15 residues. After removal of 0 bases from V and 2 bases from J, the junction contained 5 bases not matched to a gene. The CDR3 loop reads CSARDLGQGPYEQYF. The CDR3, as DNA: TGCAGTGCTAGAGATCTTGGACAGGGGCCCTACGAGCAGTACTTC.

This clonotype was found many times. The chain uses TRBV5-5 and TRBJ1-5; D is ambiguous. Germline V CDR1 and CDR2: SGHKS, YYEKEE (reference sequence). The CDR3 is 14 residues long. Trimming left V 0 bases short and J 0 bases short, with 4 bases between. The CDR3 loop reads CASSLEYSNQPQHF. CDR3 in DNA: TGTGCCAGCAGCTTGGAATATAGCAATCAGCCCCAGCATTTT. Looking up the rest from reference TRBV5-5 and TRBJ1-5 gives the full variable domain: DAGVTQSPTHLIKTRGQQVTLRCSPISGHKSVSWYQQVLGQGPQFIFQYYEKEERGRGNFPDRFSARQFPNYSSELNVNALLLGDSALYLCASSLEYSNQPQHFGDGTRLSIL.

This clonotype was found many times. The chain has TRBV5-1 and TRBJ2-1, with 14 bases that match TRBD2. The CDR3 has 16 residues. Germline trimming cut 2 bases from V and 12 bases from J; bases unmatched to any gene: 10. Germline CDR1 and CDR2: SGHRS and YFSETQ. Written as DNA, the CDR3 is TGCGCCAGCAGCTTCGGACTAGCGGGAGGCTTGTTCGGGCAGTTCTTC. Translating it yields CASSFGLAGGLFGQFF.

CDR3 sequence reads: CASSEQGEKLFF. The CDR3 DNA reads as TGTGCCAGCAGTGAGCAGGGGGAAAAACTGTTTTTT. The chain recombines TRBV2 with TRBJ1-4; tentative D call: TRBD1 (6 bases). Germline assignment: CDR1 SNHLY and CDR2 FYNNEI. The length of the CDR3 is 12 residues. V shed 3 bases and J shed 8 bases, with 7 bases lying between them.

The chain recombines TRBV7-3 with TRBJ2-1, with D perhaps TRBD2 (7 bases). The CDR3 has 17 amino acids. Germline CDR1 is SGHTA and CDR2 is FQGTGA. V gave up 5 bases and J gave up 9 bases, with 26 bases separating them. CDR3 nucleotides: TGTGCCAGCAGCCCCCAGCGGGGTCGGGACACCGGGGTTGAGCAGTTCTTC. Translated, it gives CASSPQRGRDTGVEQFF. The full variable domain, completed using reference TRBV7-3 and TRBJ2-1, is GAGVSQTPSNKVTEKGKYVELRCDPISGHTALYWYRQSLGQGPEFLIYFQGTGAADDSGLPNDRFFAVRPEGSVSTLKIQRTERGDSAVYLCASSPQRGRDTGVEQFFGPGTRLTVL.

In this sample, this clonotype turned up a few times. The rearrangement links TRBV28 to TRBJ1-6, with D uncertain. The V gene lost 6 bases and the J gene lost 8 bases, with 5 bases spanning the gap. This CDR3 comprises 11 residues. Germline V lookup: CDR1 MDHEN, CDR2 SYDVKM. The CDR3 DNA reads as TGTGCCAGCAGAGGCGATTCACCCCTCCACTTT. Translated, it gives CASRGDSPLHF.

The chain links TRBV2 to TRBJ2-2; TRBD2 matches 7 bases. Germline CDR1 and CDR2: SNHLY and FYNNEI. The CDR3 spans 12 residues. V was pared by 6 bases and J by 7 bases, with 2 bases of the junction left unmatched. Written as DNA, the CDR3 is TGTGCCAGCAGCAGGACTAGCGGGGAGCTGTTTTTT. Protein product: CASSRTSGELFF.

This clonotype has just one count. This chain links TRBV24-1 with TRBJ1-6; weak D call: TRBD1 (5 bases). V was pared by 3 bases and J by 2 bases, with 22 bases between. The CDR3 has 20 amino acids. Germline values: CDR1 KGHDR, CDR2 SFDVKD. As DNA, the CDR3 is TGTGCCACCAGTGATCCCAGGGCTTTAGGCCAGCCCCCCTATAATTCACCCCTCCACTTT. It specifies CATSDPRALGQPPYNSPLHF.

The rearrangement joins TRBV6-6 to TRBJ2-1, with D possibly matching TRBD2 (7 bases). This CDR3 contains 18 residues. Trimming cost V 6 bases and J 0 bases, with 21 bases left between them. From germline, CDR1 is MNHNY and CDR2 SVGAGI (reference sequence). This CDR3 reads CASRGGGLHGSSYNEQFF. The CDR3 DNA follows: TGTGCCAGCAGGGGAGGGGGATTACACGGATCCTCCTACAATGAGCAGTTCTTC.

This clonotype appeared many times. The germline gene is not matched at one end of the junction; a read error may be the cause. This chain connects TRBV20-1 to TRBJ1-2; D is unclear. Germline V gene data show CDR1 as DFQATT and CDR2 as SNEGSKA (reference sequence). The CDR3 length is 12 residues. The CDR3 spells CSARGLGYGYTF. CDR3 in DNA: TGCAGTGCCAGAGGGCTAGGGTATGGCTACACCTTC.

Ten or more counts support this clonotype. This chain joins TRBV5-8 and TRBJ2-1; 13 bases are shared with TRBD2. Germline CDR1 SGHTS, CDR2 YDEGEE. CDR3 size: 15 residues. V lost 5 bases and J lost 5; bases outside the gene matches: 4. The CDR3 reads CASRPGLAGNNEQFF. CDR3 bases: TGTGCCAGCAGGCCGGGACTAGCGGGGAACAATGAGCAGTTCTTC.

This clonotype has at least ten counts. The chain combines TRBV10-3 with TRBJ2-5, with D maybe TRBD2 (5 bases). The germline V gene has CDR1 ENHRY and CDR2 SYGVKD. This CDR3 has 15 amino acids. Trimming removed 3 bases from V and 2 bases from J, with 13 bases in between. In nucleotides, the CDR3 is TGTGCCATCAGTGACTCGAAGCGGTTACAAGAGACCCAGTACTTC. Its protein product is CAISDSKRLQETQYF.

This clonotype has ten or more counts. The rearrangement uses TRBV14 and TRBJ1-4; D ambiguous. The CDR3 has 15 amino acids. Between the trimmed V and J ends, which lost 1 base and 7 bases, there was a span of 13 bases. CDR1 and CDR2 (germline): SGHDN, FVKESK. The CDR3 bases are TGTGCCAGCAGCCAAGTAACGGGGTACGGTGAAAAACTGTTTTTT. It yields the protein CASSQVTGYGEKLFF.

The sample holds many counts of this clonotype. This rearrangement joins TRBV5-1 to TRBJ2-7; D is perhaps TRBD1 (6 bases). The ends were cut back, 0 bases at V and 4 bases at J, with 17 bases in the middle. Germline CDR1 reads SGHRS; CDR2 reads YFSETQ. CDR3 length equals 16 residues. The CDR3 DNA reads TGCGCCAGCAGCTTGGCCGAGAACAGGGCCACGTACGAGCAGTACTTC. Translation: CASSLAENRATYEQYF.

The chain employs TRBV12-3 or TRBV12-4 and TRBJ2-7, with 9 bases matching TRBD1. V shed 7 bases and J 2 bases; nucleotides not matched to a gene: 6. The CDR3 loop spans 14 amino acids. CDR3: CASKLTGGAYEQYF. In nucleotides, the CDR3 is TGTGCCAGCAAGCTAACAGGGGGCGCCTACGAGCAGTACTTC.

Points on this clonotype: Being one base from a much bigger clone, this may be a read error. V usage is TRBV4-2 and J usage is TRBJ2-7; D remains unclear. Per germline, CDR1 LGHNA and CDR2 YNFKEQ. Trimming cost V 4 bases and J 0 bases, with 10 bases left between them. This CDR3 spans 14 amino acids. In nucleotides, the CDR3 is TGTGCCAGCAGCCGAGAACGGATCTCCTACGAGCAGTACTTC. It translates to CASSRERISYEQYF.

As for this clonotype: Just one base apart from a much larger clone, this may be a read error. The CDR3 nucleotides read TGTGCCAGCAGCCGGGGACCAGAGGCAAAACTGTTTTTT. Protein product: CASSRGPEAKLFF. V gene TRBV11-3 combines with J gene TRBJ1-4; D may be TRBD1 (5 bases). V gave up 5 bases and J gave up 10 bases, with 14 bases separating them. Germline CDR1 SGHNT, CDR2 YENEEA. This CDR3 has 13 residues.

This clonotype was seen many times. The V and J genes are TRBV19 and TRBJ1-6; the D is unclear. Between the trimmed V and J ends, which lost 2 bases and 8 bases, there was a span of 7 bases. The CDR3 sequence is 13 residues long. Germline V gene sequence: CDR1 LNHDA, CDR2 SQIVND (reference sequence). Here the CDR3 reads CASSIMADSPLHF. CDR3 sequence (DNA): TGTGCCAGTAGTATAATGGCGGATTCACCCCTCCACTTT.

This clonotype turned up a few times. The chain links TRBV6-1 to TRBJ1-5; no definite D call. V was shortened by 1 base and J by 0 bases, with 4 bases between the two germline ends. The CDR3 length is 14 residues. Looked up from germline, CDR1 is MNHNS and CDR2 is SASEGT. The CDR3 protein is CASSEVRSNQPQHF. In nucleotides, the CDR3 is TGTGCCAGCAGTGAAGTTCGTAGCAATCAGCCCCAGCATTTT.

This clonotype was seen only once. V and J are TRBV5-1 and TRBJ1-2; unclear D gene. V was cut by 4 bases and J by 4 bases, with 11 bases left in between. The germline V gene encodes CDR1 SGHRS and CDR2 YFSETQ. CDR3 length: 13 residues. Here the CDR3 DNA reads TGCGCCAGCAGCATGACCACTTCCTATGGCTACACCTTC. It yields the protein CASSMTTSYGYTF.

This clonotype came up many times. The chain carries TRBV6-6 and TRBJ2-1, with 9 positions matching TRBD1. This CDR3 has 17 residues. Germline CDR1 is MNHNY and CDR2 is SVGAGI (reference sequence). The V gene end was trimmed by 6 bases and the J gene end by 7 bases; junction bases not matched to a gene: 16. This chain's CDR3 is CASSSRASGQGRNEQFF. For the CDR3, the DNA is TGTGCCAGCAGCAGTCGCGCTTCGGGACAGGGACGGAATGAGCAGTTCTTC.

A note on this clonotype: Being one base from a much bigger clone, this may be a read error. Because the CDR3 is missing its conserved closing phenylalanine or tryptophan, this is likely a read error. The rearrangement links TRBV2 to TRBJ2-1; a weak D match, TRBD2 (5 bases). The DNA matches TRBJ2-7 better at its end, which makes the J call doubtful. The CDR3 runs 15 residues. Looked up from germline, CDR1 is SNHLY and CDR2 is FYNNEI. CDR3 in DNA: TGTGCCAGCAGTGAATCAGCAGGCCGGGGCTACGAGCAGTACTCC. Protein sequence: CASSESAGRGYEQYS.

This clonotype was seen ten or more times. The V call is TRBV2, the J call TRBJ2-1; D gene uncertain. Trimming pared 2 bases from V and 0 bases from J, leaving 8 bases between. This CDR3 contains 15 residues. Per germline, CDR1 SNHLY and CDR2 FYNNEI. CDR3: CASSERQSSYNEQFF. The CDR3 DNA sequence: TGTGCCAGCAGTGAACGGCAGAGCTCCTACAATGAGCAGTTCTTC.

This clonotype has at least ten counts. The rearrangement joins TRBV2 to TRBJ2-3; tentative D call: TRBD1 (6 bases). With 10 bases removed from V and 2 bases from J, the gap between germline ends came to 19 bases. The CDR3 consists of 15 residues. Germline loops: CDR1 SNHLY, CDR2 FYNNEI. The CDR3 sequence: CATALGQSPTDTQYF. The CDR3 bases are TGTGCCACCGCGCTTGGACAGTCGCCCACAGATACGCAGTATTTT.

With regard to this clonotype: No conserved phenylalanine or tryptophan is present at the end of the CDR3, so a read error is the likely explanation. The chain links TRBV7-3 to TRBJ2-5; 8 nucleotides agree with TRBD1. Germline V CDR1 and CDR2: SGHTA, FQGTGA. V gave up 2 bases and J gave up 5 bases; unmatched junction bases: 10. This CDR3 comprises 16 residues. CDR3 bases: TGTGCCAGCAGCTTAGCGATGGACAGGGTGCTGGAGACCCAGTACCTC. The encoded protein is CASSLAMDRVLETQYL.

The chain links TRBV12-3 or TRBV12-4 to TRBJ2-3; 7 positions match TRBD1. This CDR3 is 14 amino acids long. V shed 8 bases, J shed 0 bases, and the junction held 5 bases outside the gene matches. The CDR3 reads CASGDRTSTDTQYF. The CDR3 DNA sequence: TGTGCCAGCGGGGACAGAACTAGCACAGATACGCAGTATTTT.

This clonotype has ten or more counts. The J gene is TRBJ2-3, the V gene TRBV7-2; 9 positions match TRBD2. Trimming took 5 bases from V and 9 from J; bases not matched to a gene: 15. In germline, CDR1 is SGHTA, CDR2 FQGNSA. CDR3 length equals 16 residues. CDR3: CASSLSGGADRSTQYF. CDR3 DNA: TGTGCCAGCAGCCTTAGCGGGGGCGCCGATAGAAGCACGCAGTATTTT.